The rows below give T cell receptor beta chains drawn from one sample of a study of T cells in Graves' hyperthyroidism and ophthalmopathy. TCRdb analysed the multiplex PCR reads with MiXCR anew, one entry per CDR3 protein. Counted here are some 600,000 distinct CDR3 sequences, about 15% occurring once; the ten biggest clones make up roughly 6.2%. Sample: blood. The receptors originated from a woman aged 25 to 45 with Graves' hyperthyroidism that later progressed to Graves' ophthalmopathy. The CDR3 runs from the conserved cysteine through the conserved F or W. A D gene is named only where the DNA matches it firmly. Some rows mark clone size as missing; the rest say once, few, many or name a class of expanded clone.

TRBV28	many	TRBJ2-7	-	CASSPVVTAEQYF	TGTGCCAGCAGTCCAGTCGTGACGGCGGAGCAGTACTTC
TRBV7-3	few	TRBJ1-3	TRBD1	CASSQGAPGNTIYF	TGTGCCAGCAGCCAGGGGGCGCCGGGAAACACCATATATTTT
TRBV7-9	many	TRBJ1-2	TRBD1	CASSLADREAYGYTF	TGTGCCAGCAGCTTAGCGGACAGGGAAGCCTATGGCTACACCTTC
TRBV29-1	-	TRBJ2-3	-	CSVHTDTQYF	TGCAGCGTCCACACAGATACGCAGTATTTT
TRBV7-9	few	TRBJ2-3	-	CASSLDLGGTTDTQYF	TGTGCCAGCAGCTTAGATCTAGGCGGGACGACAGATACGCAGTATTTT
TRBV12-3/TRBV12-4	many	TRBJ1-1	-	CASSQQRTVNTEAFF	TGTGCCAGCAGCCAACAGCGGACAGTGAACACTGAAGCTTTCTTT
TRBV19	many	TRBJ1-5	-	CASIQTGAENQPQHF	TGTGCCAGTATCCAGACAGGCGCTGAGAATCAGCCCCAGCATTTT
TRBV5-1	-	TRBJ1-4	-	CASSLELGEKLFF	TGCGCCAGCAGCTTGGAATTGGGTGAAAAACTGTTTTTT
TRBV7-9	many	TRBJ2-3	TRBD2	CASSPRLSGSTDTQYF	TGTGCCAGCAGTCCCCGACTGAGCGGGAGTACAGATACGCAGTATTTT
TRBV27	many	TRBJ1-2	TRBD1	CASSGQGVHGYTF	TGTGCCAGCAGCGGACAGGGTGTTCATGGCTACACCTTC
TRBV19	many	TRBJ1-3	-	CASSILASDRNTIYF	TGTGCCAGTAGTATTTTAGCATCGGACCGAAACACCATATATTTT
TRBV5-1	-	TRBJ2-2	-	CASSLDISTGELFF	TGCGCCAGCAGCTTGGACATTTCCACCGGGGAGCTGTTTTTT
TRBV12-3/TRBV12-4	many	TRBJ2-2	-	CASSLIPGSGGELFF	TGTGCCAGCAGTTTAATCCCAGGGTCTGGCGGGGAGCTGTTTTTT
TRBV3-1	few	TRBJ1-6	-	CASSQDNTSPLHF	TGTGCCAGCAGCCAAGATAACACTTCACCCCTCCACTTT
TRBV4-1	-	TRBJ2-1	-	CASSQNPDSYNEQFF	TGCGCCAGCAGCCAGAATCCGGATTCGTACAATGAGCAGTTCTTC
TRBV6-2/TRBV6-3	many	TRBJ2-1	TRBD2	CETAGGLHNEQFF	TGTGAGACTGCGGGAGGGCTCCACAATGAGCAGTTCTTC
TRBV9	many	TRBJ1-1	-	CASSVDLRLNTEAFF	TGTGCCAGCAGCGTAGATCTACGGCTAAACACTGAAGCTTTCTTT
TRBV28	few	TRBJ1-3	-	CASSLNGLHPSGNTIYF	TGTGCCAGCAGTTTAAATGGCCTCCACCCCTCTGGAAACACCATATATTTT
TRBV7-2	few	TRBJ1-1	-	CASSLIYQDTEAFF	TGTGCCAGCAGCTTAATTTACCAGGACACTGAAGCTTTCTTT
TRBV7-9	many	TRBJ2-5	TRBD1	CASGQGETQYF	TGTGCCAGCGGACAGGGGGAGACCCAGTACTTC
TRBV5-1	-	TRBJ2-1	-	CASSPHLSNEQFF	TGCGCCAGCAGTCCGCACCTCTCCAATGAGCAGTTCTTC
TRBV13	few	TRBJ1-2	-	CASSEGPAVVGGYTF	TGTGCCAGCAGCGAGGGACCGGCGGTGGTCGGGGGCTACACCTTC
TRBV24-1	-	TRBJ2-1	TRBD2	CATSDDSGGSYNEQFF	TGTGCCACCAGTGATGATAGCGGGGGCTCCTACAATGAGCAGTTCTTC
TRBV18	few	TRBJ2-1	TRBD2	CASSSRTSGSGDNEQFF	TGTGCCAGCTCTTCCCGGACTAGCGGGAGTGGCGACAATGAGCAGTTCTTC
TRBV5-1	-	TRBJ2-1	TRBD2	CASGLTSGSYNEQFF	TGCGCCAGCGGCCTCACTAGCGGGAGTTACAATGAGCAGTTCTTC
TRBV19	-	TRBJ2-1	TRBD2	CASSLSGHSYNEQFF	TGTGCCAGTAGTCTTAGCGGGCACTCCTACAATGAGCAGTTCTTC
TRBV28	many	TRBJ2-6	-	CASSRVGANVLTF	TGTGCCAGCAGTCGAGTTGGGGCCAACGTCCTGACTTTC
TRBV7-6	many	TRBJ1-5	-	CASSLAGSPGEPQHF	TGTGCCAGCAGCTTGGCAGGGTCCCCTGGGGAGCCCCAGCATTTT
TRBV30	many	TRBJ2-3	TRBD2	CAWSREADTQYF	TGTGCCTGGTCGCGGGAGGCAGATACGCAGTATTTT
TRBV5-1	many	TRBJ1-2	TRBD1	CASSLEETGHNYGYTF	TGCGCCAGCAGCTTGGAGGAGACAGGGCATAACTATGGCTACACCTTC
TRBV27	many	TRBJ2-7	TRBD2	CASRNGGGGSYEQYF	TGTGCCAGCAGAAATGGGGGGGGGGGCTCCTACGAGCAGTACTTC
TRBV27	-	TRBJ1-6	-	CASNGGEKQPLHF	TGTGCCAGCAACGGGGGTGAGAAACAACCCCTCCACTTT
TRBV2	many	TRBJ2-2	TRBD1	CASSDRGTGELFF	TGTGCCAGCAGTGACAGGGGGACCGGGGAGCTGTTTTTT
TRBV2	many	TRBJ2-7	-	CASTLEAGQPMGYEQYF	TGTGCCAGCACCCTAGAGGCGGGACAGCCCATGGGGTACGAGCAGTACTTC
TRBV11-1	many	TRBJ2-7	TRBD2	CASRGLAGENEQYF	TGTGCCAGCAGGGGACTAGCGGGAGAGAACGAGCAGTACTTC
TRBV11-3	many	TRBJ2-5	TRBD2	CASSPPGGRQTQYF	TGTGCCAGCAGCCCCCCGGGCGGGAGGCAGACCCAGTACTTC
TRBV29-1	-	TRBJ1-1	-	CSVRISRNTEAFF	TGCAGCGTTCGGATAAGCCGCAACACTGAAGCCTTCTTT
TRBV20-1	many	TRBJ2-2	TRBD2	CSAGARLAGVVTGELFF	TGCAGTGCAGGAGCCAGACTAGCGGGAGTAGTCACCGGGGAGCTGTTTTTT
TRBV7-6	few	TRBJ2-5	-	CASSLAQTQYF	TGTGCCAGCAGCTTAGCTCAGACCCAGTACTTC
TRBV6-1	-	TRBJ2-1	TRBD2	CASKPAGGPRNEQFF	TGTGCCAGCAAACCGGCGGGAGGGCCGAGAAATGAGCAGTTCTTC
TRBV18	few	TRBJ1-1	-	CASSLESSDSLAHTEAFF	TGTGCCAGCTCACTCGAATCTTCGGACAGTTTGGCTCACACTGAAGCTTTCTTT
TRBV10-3	few	TRBJ1-3	-	CAISHFEDKSSGNTIYF	TGTGCCATCAGTCATTTCGAGGACAAGAGCTCTGGAAACACCATATATTTT
TRBV2	many	TRBJ2-1	TRBD2	CASAGLAGVNNEQFF	TGTGCCAGCGCGGGACTAGCGGGAGTTAACAATGAGCAGTTCTTC
TRBV7-2	many	TRBJ2-1	-	CASSLLLNNEQFF	TGTGCCAGCAGCCTCCTTCTCAACAATGAGCAGTTCTTC
TRBV20-1	many	TRBJ2-7	TRBD2	CSARAGTSGSHGIARGYEQYF	TGCAGTGCTAGAGCAGGGACTAGCGGGAGTCACGGGATAGCTAGGGGCTACGAGCAGTACTTC
TRBV28	many	TRBJ2-2	-	CAITRGNTGELFF	TGTGCCATCACACGGGGGAACACCGGGGAGCTGTTTTTT
TRBV19	-	TRBJ1-1	-	CASSTNTVAFF	TGTGCCAGTAGTACAAATACGGTTGCTTTCTTT
TRBV24-1	many	TRBJ2-3	-	CATSRTDSTDTQYF	TGTGCCACCAGCCGGACGGACAGCACAGATACGCAGTATTTT
TRBV7-9	-	TRBJ2-1	-	CASSQTQTGEQFF	TGTGCCAGCAGCCAAACTCAAACTGGTGAGCAGTTCTTC
TRBV29-1	many	TRBJ1-1	TRBD1	CSVGGQGYTEAFF	TGCAGCGTGGGTGGACAGGGGTACACTGAAGCTTTCTTT